The 18 T cell receptor beta chains in this list originate from one sample, sequenced in a study of blood T cells in healthy people across ages. Together with a sample-barcoded 5' primer, a J-beta primer mix was included in a second PCR lasting roughly 7 to 11 cycles. TCRdb re-called the 5' RACE reads with MiXCR, one entry per CDR3 protein. Among around 780,000 distinct CDR3 sequences, roughly 24% were seen once, and the ten largest hold approximately 2.9%. These same records also appear under a second study, on T cells of mothers and their children.

The sequenced sample was blood. These receptors came from a boy aged 5 to 17 in good health.

This clonotype was picked up a small number of times. The CDR3 DNA sequence: TGCAGTGCTAGAGTCCTAGGCAGCGGGGTAAGGTACAATGAGCAGTTCTTC. Its translation: CSARVLGSGVRYNEQFF. The genes are TRBV20-1 and TRBJ2-1; 7 bases agree with TRBD2. Trimming took 1 base from V and 4 from J; bases not matched to a gene: 13. Germline CDR1 DFQATT, CDR2 SNEGSKA (reference sequence). The CDR3 runs 17 residues.

This clonotype turned up a few times. This chain uses TRBV25-1 with TRBJ2-1, with 8 bases aligning to TRBD1. The CDR3 loop spans 15 amino acids. The V and J ends lost 1 base and 7 bases, in that order; junction bases with no gene match: 6. CDR1 and CDR2 (germline): MGHDK, SYGVNS. CDR3 loop: CASSESWDRNNEQFF. DNA for the CDR3: TGTGCCAGCAGTGAATCCTGGGACAGGAATAATGAGCAGTTCTTC.

The chain recombines TRBV20-1 with TRBJ1-1; D might be TRBD1 (6 bases). CDR3 size: 13 residues. Germline CDR1 reads DFQATT; CDR2 reads SNEGSKA (reference sequence). V was trimmed by 2 bases and J by 5 bases, leaving 12 bases between them. The DNA for the CDR3 is TGCAGTGCTAGATTCAGGGGTGGAACTGAAGCTTTCTTT. It specifies CSARFRGGTEAFF.

This clonotype has only a few counts. This chain connects TRBV11-2 to TRBJ1-4; D not certain. The germline gives CDR1 SGHAT, CDR2 FQNNGV. CDR3 length: 14 amino acids. V was clipped by 1 base and J by 8 bases, with 11 bases between them. Here the CDR3 reads CASSLVPGKEKLFF. Written as DNA, the CDR3 is TGTGCCAGCAGCTTAGTACCGGGGAAGGAAAAACTGTTTTTT.

This clonotype was seen a single time. This chain's CDR3 is CSVERGYGYTF. The CDR3, as DNA: TGCAGCGTTGAGCGAGGCTATGGCTACACCTTC. The rearrangement uses TRBV29-1 and TRBJ1-2, with D unresolved. Trimming removed 3 bases at V and 4 bases at J, with 6 bases between. Germline-derived CDR1 and CDR2 are SQVTM and ANQGSEA. This CDR3 contains 11 residues.

This sequence joins TRBV7-2 and TRBJ2-7; possibly TRBD1 for D (5 bases). The V gene lost 2 bases and the J gene lost 3 bases, with 14 bases spanning the gap. The CDR3 has 15 residues. The germline V gene has CDR1 SGHTA and CDR2 FQGNSA. The CDR3 DNA reads as TGTGCCAGCAGCTTAAATACAGGAGACGTCTACGAGCAGTACTTC. This gives the protein CASSLNTGDVYEQYF. Full variable domain (rest looked up from reference TRBV7-2 and TRBJ2-7): GAGVSQSPSNKVTEKGKDVELRCDPISGHTALYWYRQSLGQGLEFLIYFQGNSAPDKSGLPSDRFSAERTGGSVSTLTIQRTQQEDSAVYLCASSLNTGDVYEQYFGPGTRLTVT.

This clonotype turned up a few times. The V and J genes are TRBV6-6 and TRBJ1-5; D remains unclear. V was clipped by 0 bases and J by 2 bases, with 5 bases between them. Germline CDR1 MNHNY, CDR2 SVGAGI (reference sequence). This CDR3 comprises 14 residues. In DNA, the CDR3 is TGTGCCAGCAGTTACTCCCTGGGCAATCAGCCCCAGCATTTT. It specifies CASSYSLGNQPQHF.

The chain combines TRBV12-3 or TRBV12-4 with TRBJ2-3, with D possibly matching TRBD2 (7 bases). The CDR3 runs 14 residues. V was shortened by 6 bases and J by 1 base, with 11 bases between the two germline ends. CDR3: CASSWEGGTDTQYF. The DNA for the CDR3 is TGTGCCAGCAGCTGGGAGGGGGGCACAGATACGCAGTATTTT.

This clonotype was counted only a few times. This sequence joins TRBV20-1 and TRBJ2-5; 10 bases match TRBD2. The J call may not be correct, given that the DNA end is closer to TRBJ2-1. The length of the CDR3 is 16 residues. The germline CDR1 and CDR2 sequences are DFQATT and SNEGSKA (reference sequence). The CDR3 DNA reads as TGCAGTGCTAGAGATCCTGGGAGCGGGGGGGCCAATGAGCAGTTCTTC. Protein sequence: CSARDPGSGGANEQFF.

This clonotype was observed at least ten times. The chain couples TRBV11-2 to TRBJ2-5; 9 nucleotides line up with TRBD2. The CDR3 extends over 14 amino acids. V lost 3 bases to trimming and J lost 5 bases; unmatched junction nucleotides: 4. The V gene's germline CDR1 is SGHAT and CDR2 FQNNGV. CDR3 sequence (DNA): TGTGCCAGCAGCTTTGGGACTAGCTGGGAGACCCAGTACTTC. This translates into CASSFGTSWETQYF.

The chain uses TRBV7-9 and TRBJ2-5; D may be TRBD2 (5 bases). V lost 6 bases and J lost 4, with 15 bases in between. Germline CDR1 SEHNR, CDR2 FQNEAQ (reference sequence). CDR3 length equals 14 residues. This CDR3 is CASSYKAGRETQYF. The CDR3 DNA reads as TGTGCCAGCAGTTACAAGGCGGGTAGAGAGACCCAGTACTTC.

CDR3 region: CASQTWGEGNTDTQYF. The CDR3, as DNA: TGTGCCAGCCAGACGTGGGGGGAAGGGAACACAGATACGCAGTATTTT. V gene TRBV2 combines with J gene TRBJ2-3, with D tentatively TRBD2 (6 bases). From germline, CDR1 is SNHLY and CDR2 FYNNEI. Trimming removed 8 bases from V and 2 bases from J, with 20 bases in between. The CDR3 contains 16 residues. Variable domain in full (rest from reference TRBV2 and TRBJ2-3): EPEVTQTPSHQVTQMGQEVILRCVPISNHLYFYWYRQILGQKVEFLVSFYNNEISEKSEIFDDQFSVERPDGSNFTLKIRSTKLEDSAMYFCASQTWGEGNTDTQYFGPGTRLTVL.

The chain links TRBV5-1 to TRBJ2-5; 15 bases map to TRBD2. With the DNA end fitting TRBJ2-1 better, the J assignment may be wrong. This CDR3 is built from 17 residues. In germline, CDR1 is SGHRS, CDR2 YFSETQ. Here the CDR3 DNA reads TGCGCCAGCAGCCCCGGGACTAGCGGGGGGTCCTACAATGAGCAGTTCTTC. Translated, it gives CASSPGTSGGSYNEQFF.

The V call is TRBV29-1, the J call TRBJ2-3; D uncertain. CDR1 is SQVTM, CDR2 ANQGSEA, per germline. The CDR3 is 12 residues long. Trimming left V 7 bases short and J 0 bases short, with 8 bases between. The CDR3 here is CSGVTSTDTQYF. CDR3 in DNA: TGCAGCGGGGTAACTAGCACAGATACGCAGTATTTT.

In its sample, this clonotype was seen a few times. J is TRBJ2-7 and V is TRBV9; TRBD2 matches at 7 bases. The trim removed 4 bases at V and 2 bases at J, leaving 9 bases unmatched. The CDR3 is 15 amino acids. The germline CDR1 and CDR2 sequences are SGDLS and YYNGEE. The chain's CDR3 is CASSPTHGLAYEQYF. CDR3 in DNA: TGTGCCAGCAGCCCGACTCACGGACTAGCCTACGAGCAGTACTTC.

This clonotype was observed a few times. V gene TRBV7-9 combines with J gene TRBJ2-7; 9 nucleotides agree with TRBD1. This CDR3 comprises 14 residues. V lost 3 bases and J lost 6; bases outside the gene matches: 6. Germline V gene lookup returns CDR1 SEHNR and CDR2 FQNEAQ (reference sequence). CDR3 in DNA: TGTGCCAGCAGCTTTACAGCGGGACAGGGCGAGCAGTACTTC. Translated, it gives CASSFTAGQGEQYF.

This chain links TRBV12-3 or TRBV12-4 with TRBJ1-3, with 9 bases that match TRBD1. The CDR3 is 14 residues long. V lost 3 bases, J lost 4 bases, and 1 base stayed unmatched. The CDR3 spells CASSLDRGGNTIYF. Written as DNA, the CDR3 is TGTGCCAGCAGTTTGGACAGGGGCGGAAACACCATATATTTT.

V gene TRBV12-5 combines with J gene TRBJ2-5, with 13 bases that match TRBD2. Looked up from germline, CDR1 is LGHNT and CDR2 is FRNRAP. J gave up 3 bases and V 2 bases, and 3 bases lay outside the gene matches. The CDR3 totals 16 residues. The CDR3 sequence: CASGLPGLAGEETQYF. CDR3 coding DNA: TGTGCTAGTGGTTTGCCCGGACTAGCGGGGGAAGAGACCCAGTACTTC.